This T cell receptor beta chain was obtained from a study of OX40 agonist ivuxolimab in advanced cancers. The wider study: Partial responses occurred in three patients (one hepatocellular carcinoma, two cutaneous melanoma).

About this clone: Its antigen remains unknown.

The table came from immunoSEQ multiplex PCR; TCRdb's copy has only in-frame clones and leaves some out. Counted here are almost 85,000 clones, nearly 95% occurring once; the ten biggest clones make up approximately 10%. General study findings and limits: Some nonresponders additionally presented with little normalized T-cell clonal expansion. Determination of antigen specificity was not performed for the expanded peripheral T cells. Among T cells, CD8+ cells averaged more expanded clones than CD4+ cells.

The CDR3 length is 12 residues. CDR1 SEHNR and CDR2 FQNEAQ come from the germline V gene (reference sequence). V lost 5 bases to trimming and J lost 11 bases, with 15 bases between them. V gene TRBV7-9 combines with J gene TRBJ2-5; D may correspond to TRBD1 or TRBD2 (5 bases each). Here the sequenced sample was CD4+ or CD8+ T cells sorted from blood, taken in a trial of the OX40 agonist ivuxolimab. This TCR derives from an adult with an advanced solid tumor such as melanoma, head and neck, liver or kidney cancer. CDR3 sequence reads: CASSLSMGEQYF. In DNA, the CDR3 is TGTGCCAGCAGCCTGAGTATGGGGGAGCAGTACTTC.